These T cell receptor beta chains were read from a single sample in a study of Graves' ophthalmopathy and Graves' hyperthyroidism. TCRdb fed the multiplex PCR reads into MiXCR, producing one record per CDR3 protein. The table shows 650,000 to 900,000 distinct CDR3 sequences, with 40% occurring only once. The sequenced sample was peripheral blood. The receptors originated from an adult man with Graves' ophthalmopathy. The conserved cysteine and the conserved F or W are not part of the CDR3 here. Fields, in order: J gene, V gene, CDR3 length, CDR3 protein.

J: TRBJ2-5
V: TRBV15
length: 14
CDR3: ATSRDRGQTQETQY

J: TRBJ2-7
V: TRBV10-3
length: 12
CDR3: ASSYSTGSYEQY

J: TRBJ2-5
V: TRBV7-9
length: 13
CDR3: ASSLGPSGQETQY

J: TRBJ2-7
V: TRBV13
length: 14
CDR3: ASSSLTSGPSYEQY

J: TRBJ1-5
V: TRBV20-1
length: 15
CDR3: SAHGTGSGYSNQPQH

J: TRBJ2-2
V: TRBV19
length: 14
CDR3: ASSMVSGVGTGELF

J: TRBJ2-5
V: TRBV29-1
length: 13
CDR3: SVEATLGWGETQY

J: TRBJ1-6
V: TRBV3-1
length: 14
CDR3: ASSSIQGEYNSPLH

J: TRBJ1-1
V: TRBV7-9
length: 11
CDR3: ASSPGQTQAAF

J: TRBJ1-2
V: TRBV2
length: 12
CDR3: ASSGRGRGYGYT

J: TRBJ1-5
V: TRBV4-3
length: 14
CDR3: ASSQELAGANQPQH

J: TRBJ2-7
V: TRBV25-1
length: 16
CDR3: ASSEYGLAGADPYEQY

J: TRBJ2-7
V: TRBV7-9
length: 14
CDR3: ASSLARISSSYEQY

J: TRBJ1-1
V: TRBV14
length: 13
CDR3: ASSQVEGWDTEAF

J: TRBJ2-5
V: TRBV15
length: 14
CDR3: ATSRDLRRDQETQY

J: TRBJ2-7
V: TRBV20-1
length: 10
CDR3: SAREGGYEQY